This T cell receptor beta chain is drawn from a study of cytomegalovirus exposure and HLA in healthy donors. Study-level findings and limits: In a later analysis, V- and J-gene trimming of beta chains associated with a DCLRE1C missense variant, replicated independently.

V lost 2 bases, J lost 8 bases, and 6 bases stayed unmatched. From germline, CDR1 is KGHSH and CDR2 LQKENI. The CDR3 has 14 residues. This clone appeared a few times. What it recognizes is unknown. The PCR contained 60 Vbeta and 13 Jbeta primers. The table came from immunoSEQ multiplex PCR; TCRdb's copy has only in-frame clones and leaves some out. The profile covers some 74,000 clones, with approximately 70% appearing a single time and less than 25% taken by the ten largest. Sequenced: PBMCs. This TCR came from a man aged 35-49 years in good health and CMV-seropositive. This chain links TRBV18 with TRBJ2-1; TRBD2 matches 7 bases. Here the CDR3 reads CASSPRVREDEQFF. As DNA, the CDR3 is TGTGCCAGCTCACCAAGGGTTCGGGAGGATGAGCAGTTCTTC. Looking up the rest from reference TRBV18 and TRBJ2-1 gives the full variable domain: NAGVMQNPRHLVRRRGQEARLRCSPMKGHSHVYWYRQLPEEGLKFMVYLQKENIIDESGMPKERFSAEFPKEGPSILRIQQVVRGDSAAYFCASSPRVREDEQFFGPGTRLTVL.